The 8 T cell receptor beta chains in this list originate from one sample, sequenced in a study of technical replicates of blood from several donors. Sequencing used immunoSEQ multiplex PCR; TCRdb keeps in-frame clones, though not all of them. The top ten hold roughly 0.4% of the sample, which has some 70,000 clones, over 85% seen once. The specimen sequenced was T cells isolated from PBMCs. All receptors come from a human donor in good health.

V and J are TRBV11-3 and TRBJ1-1; 7 bases match TRBD1. The CDR3 runs 16 residues. Germline lookup yields CDR1 SGHNT and CDR2 YENEEA. Unmatched junction bases numbered 9, after V lost 5 bases and J lost 0 bases. The CDR3 nucleotides are TGTGCCAGCAGCAAAACAGGGGCCTATATGAACACTGAAGCTTTCTTT. It translates to CASSKTGAYMNTEAFF.

V and J are TRBV7-9 and TRBJ2-7, with D perhaps matching TRBD2 (6 bases). The CDR3 loop spans 13 amino acids. V was shortened by 5 bases and J by 5 bases, with 13 bases between the two germline ends. Per the germline V gene, CDR1 is SEHNR and CDR2 is FQNEAQ (reference sequence). CDR3 in amino acids: CASSPGLGDEQYF. The CDR3 DNA follows: TGTGCCAGCAGCCCGGGACTCGGGGACGAGCAGTACTTC.

The CDR3 DNA is TGTGCCAGCAGCCTAGAGGGACAGGGATATGAAAAACTGTTTTTT. Its protein is CASSLEGQGYEKLFF. The chain combines TRBV7-9 with TRBJ1-4; 9 positions agree with TRBD1. The CDR3 is 15 residues long. Germline V gene data show CDR1 as SEHNR and CDR2 as FQNEAQ (reference sequence). Trimming cost V 5 bases and J 6 bases; bases outside gene matches: 7.

The chain employs TRBV9 and TRBJ2-1; D is undetermined. This CDR3 is built from 15 residues. V was pared by 2 bases and J by 4 bases, with 13 bases between. Germline lookup yields CDR1 SGDLS and CDR2 YYNGEE. As DNA, the CDR3 is TGTGCCAGCAGCGTTCTTAGCCAGTCATACAATGAGCAGTTCTTC. Protein sequence: CASSVLSQSYNEQFF.

This clone showed up just once. The rearrangement uses TRBV28 and TRBJ1-2; possible D gene TRBD1, 5 bases. The V end lost 9 bases, the J end lost 4 bases, and 12 bases lay between the germline ends. The CDR3 has 12 amino acids. The germline V gene encodes CDR1 MDHEN and CDR2 SYDVKM. The CDR3 nucleotides read TGTGCCAGTGGAATGGGGCTCTATGGCTACACCTTC. This gives the protein CASGMGLYGYTF.

This chain joins TRBV30 and TRBJ2-5; a possible D gene is TRBD2 (6 bases). Deletions cut 0 bases from V and 5 bases from J, with 10 bases between. Per germline, CDR1 GTSNPN and CDR2 SVGIG (reference sequence). This CDR3 is built from 13 residues. CDR3 DNA: TGTGCCTGGAGTGTGATGGGGAGGGAGACCCAGTACTTC. Translation gives CAWSVMGRETQYF.

V is TRBV6-5 and J is TRBJ1-5, with 8 nucleotides matching TRBD1. CDR3 size: 15 residues. J lost 3 bases, V lost 6 bases, and 7 bases had no gene match. Looked up from germline, CDR1 is MNHEY and CDR2 is SVGAGI. This CDR3 reads CASSRGQGYNQPQHF. In DNA form, the CDR3 reads TGTGCCAGCAGCCGAGGACAGGGATACAATCAGCCCCAGCATTTT.

In this sample, this clone turned up once. V and J are TRBV11-2 and TRBJ2-3; 8 nucleotides align to TRBD2. The CDR3 runs to 17 residues. The junction had 8 bases not matched to a gene; V was cut back by 2 bases and J by 1 base. Germline V gene lookup returns CDR1 SGHAT and CDR2 FQNNGV. CDR3 nucleotide sequence: TGTGCCAGCAGCTTACGGGGGGGCTGGGGCGGCACAGATACGCAGTATTTT. Translated: CASSLRGGWGGTDTQYF. Together with reference TRBV11-2 and TRBJ2-3, the CDR3 gives the full variable domain: EAGVAQSPRYKIIEKRQSVAFWCNPISGHATLYWYQQILGQGPKLLIQFQNNGVVDDSQLPKDRFSAERLKGVDSTLKIQPAKLEDSAVYLCASSLRGGWGGTDTQYFGPGTRLTVL.